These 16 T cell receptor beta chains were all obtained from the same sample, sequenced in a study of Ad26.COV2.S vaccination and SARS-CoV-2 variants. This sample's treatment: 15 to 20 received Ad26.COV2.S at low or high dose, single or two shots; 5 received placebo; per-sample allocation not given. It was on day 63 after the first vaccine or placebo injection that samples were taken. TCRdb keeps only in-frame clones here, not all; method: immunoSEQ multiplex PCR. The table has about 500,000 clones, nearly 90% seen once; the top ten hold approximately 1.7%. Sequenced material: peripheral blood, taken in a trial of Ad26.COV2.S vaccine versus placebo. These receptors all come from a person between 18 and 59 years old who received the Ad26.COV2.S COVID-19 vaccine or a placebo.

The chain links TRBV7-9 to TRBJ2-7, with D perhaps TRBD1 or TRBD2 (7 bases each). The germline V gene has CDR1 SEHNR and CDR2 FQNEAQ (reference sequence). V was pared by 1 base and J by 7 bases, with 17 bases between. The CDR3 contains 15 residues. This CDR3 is CASSLVSGGEKEQYF. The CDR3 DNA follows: TGTGCCAGCAGCTTAGTGTCAGGGGGGGAGAAAGAGCAGTACTTC.

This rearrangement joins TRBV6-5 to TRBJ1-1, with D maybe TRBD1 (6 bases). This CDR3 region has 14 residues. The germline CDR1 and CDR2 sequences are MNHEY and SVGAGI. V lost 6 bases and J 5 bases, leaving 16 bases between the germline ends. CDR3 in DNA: TGTGCCAGCAGCGTCACAGGGTCTAAGACTGAAGCTTTCTTT. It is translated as CASSVTGSKTEAFF.

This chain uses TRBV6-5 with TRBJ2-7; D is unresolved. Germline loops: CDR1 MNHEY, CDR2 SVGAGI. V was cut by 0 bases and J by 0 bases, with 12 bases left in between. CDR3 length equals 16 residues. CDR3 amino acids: CASSYSPATNSYEQYF. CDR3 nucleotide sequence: TGTGCCAGCAGTTACTCGCCGGCGACCAACTCCTACGAGCAGTACTTC.

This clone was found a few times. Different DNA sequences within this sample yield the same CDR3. CDR3 sequence: CASSYSRGNQPQHF. The DNA of the CDR3 is TGTGCCAGCAGTTACTCGCGGGGCAATCAGCCCCAGCATTTT. The rearrangement joins TRBV6-5 to TRBJ1-5; D is unclear. The CDR3 runs to 14 residues. The V gene lost 0 bases and the J gene lost 2 bases, with 5 bases spanning the gap. CDR1 MNHEY and CDR2 SVGAGI come from the germline V gene.

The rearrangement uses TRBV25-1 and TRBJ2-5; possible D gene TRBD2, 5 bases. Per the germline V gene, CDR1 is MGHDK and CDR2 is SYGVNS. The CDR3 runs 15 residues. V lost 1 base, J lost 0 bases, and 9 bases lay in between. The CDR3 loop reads CASSEWESDQETQYF. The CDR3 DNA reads TGTGCCAGCAGTGAATGGGAGTCAGACCAAGAGACCCAGTACTTC.

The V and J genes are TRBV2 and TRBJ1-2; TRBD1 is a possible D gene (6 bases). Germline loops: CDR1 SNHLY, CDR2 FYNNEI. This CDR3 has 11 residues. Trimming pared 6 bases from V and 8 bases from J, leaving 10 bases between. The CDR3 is CASRGHRGYTF. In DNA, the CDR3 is TGTGCCAGCAGGGGACATCGGGGCTACACCTTC.

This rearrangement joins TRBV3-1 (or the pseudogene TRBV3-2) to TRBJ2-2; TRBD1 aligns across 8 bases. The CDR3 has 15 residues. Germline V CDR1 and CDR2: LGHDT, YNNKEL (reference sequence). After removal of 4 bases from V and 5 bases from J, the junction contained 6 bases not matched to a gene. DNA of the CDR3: TGTGCCAGCAGCCCACAGGGACAGGCTACCGGGGAGCTGTTTTTT. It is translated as CASSPQGQATGELFF.

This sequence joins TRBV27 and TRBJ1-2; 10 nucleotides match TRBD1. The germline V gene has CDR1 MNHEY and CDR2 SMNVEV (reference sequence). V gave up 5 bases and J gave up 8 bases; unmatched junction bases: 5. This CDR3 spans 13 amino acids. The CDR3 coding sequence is TGTGCCAGCAGTGACAGGACAGGGGGAGGCTACACCTTC. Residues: CASSDRTGGGYTF.

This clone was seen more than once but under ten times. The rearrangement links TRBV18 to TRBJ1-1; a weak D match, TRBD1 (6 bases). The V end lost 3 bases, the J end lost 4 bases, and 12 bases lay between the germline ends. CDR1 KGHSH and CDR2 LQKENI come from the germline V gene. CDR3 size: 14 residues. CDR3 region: CASSPRGIGTEAFF. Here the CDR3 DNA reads TGTGCCAGCTCACCCAGGGGAATCGGCACTGAAGCTTTCTTT.

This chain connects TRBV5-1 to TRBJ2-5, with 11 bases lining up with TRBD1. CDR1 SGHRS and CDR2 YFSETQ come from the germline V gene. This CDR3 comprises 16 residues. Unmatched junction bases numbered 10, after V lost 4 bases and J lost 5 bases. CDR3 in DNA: TGCGCCAGCAGCCCCACCGGGACAGGGGGGAGGGAGACCCAGTACTTC. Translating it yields CASSPTGTGGRETQYF.

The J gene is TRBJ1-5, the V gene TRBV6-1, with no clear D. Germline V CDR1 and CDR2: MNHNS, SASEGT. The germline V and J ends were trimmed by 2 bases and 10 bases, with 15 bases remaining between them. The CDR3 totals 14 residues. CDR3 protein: CASSESPWGEPQHF. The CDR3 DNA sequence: TGTGCCAGCAGTGAATCGCCGTGGGGTGAACCCCAGCATTTT.

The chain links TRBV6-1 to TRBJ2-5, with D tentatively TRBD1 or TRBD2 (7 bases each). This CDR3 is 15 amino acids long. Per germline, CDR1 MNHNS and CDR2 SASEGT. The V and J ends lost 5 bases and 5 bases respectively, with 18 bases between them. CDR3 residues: CASSTWEGAWETQYF. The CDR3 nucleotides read TGTGCCAGCAGTACTTGGGAGGGGGCATGGGAGACCCAGTACTTC.

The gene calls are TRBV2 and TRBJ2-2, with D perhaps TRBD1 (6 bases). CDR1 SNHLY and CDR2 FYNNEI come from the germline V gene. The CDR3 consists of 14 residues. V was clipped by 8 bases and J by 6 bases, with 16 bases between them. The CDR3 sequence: CASSGTRRAGELFF. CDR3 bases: TGTGCCAGCTCCGGGACACGCAGGGCCGGGGAGCTGTTTTTT. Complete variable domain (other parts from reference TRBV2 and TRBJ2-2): EPEVTQTPSHQVTQMGQEVILRCVPISNHLYFYWYRQILGQKVEFLVSFYNNEISEKSEIFDDQFSVERPDGSNFTLKIRSTKLEDSAMYFCASSGTRRAGELFFGEGSRLTVL.

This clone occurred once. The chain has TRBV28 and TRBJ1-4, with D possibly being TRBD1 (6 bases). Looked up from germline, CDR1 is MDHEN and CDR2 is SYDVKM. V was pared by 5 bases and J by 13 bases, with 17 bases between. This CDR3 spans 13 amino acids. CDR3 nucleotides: TGTGCCAGCAGTCCTGGGGGTGCCAGGGGACTGTTTTTT. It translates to CASSPGGARGLFF.

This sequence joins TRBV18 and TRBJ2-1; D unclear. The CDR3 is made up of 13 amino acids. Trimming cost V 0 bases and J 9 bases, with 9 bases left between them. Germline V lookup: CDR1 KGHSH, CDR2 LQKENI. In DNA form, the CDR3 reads TGTGCCAGCTCACCACCAGGGTATACTGAGCAGTTCTTC. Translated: CASSPPGYTEQFF.

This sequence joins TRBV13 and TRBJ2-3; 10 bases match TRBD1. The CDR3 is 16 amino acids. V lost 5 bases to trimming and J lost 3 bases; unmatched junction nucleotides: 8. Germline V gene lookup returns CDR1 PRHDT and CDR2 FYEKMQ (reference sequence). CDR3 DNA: TGTGCCAGCAGCCCGTTGACAGGGGGCGTAACAGATACGCAGTATTTT. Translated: CASSPLTGGVTDTQYF.